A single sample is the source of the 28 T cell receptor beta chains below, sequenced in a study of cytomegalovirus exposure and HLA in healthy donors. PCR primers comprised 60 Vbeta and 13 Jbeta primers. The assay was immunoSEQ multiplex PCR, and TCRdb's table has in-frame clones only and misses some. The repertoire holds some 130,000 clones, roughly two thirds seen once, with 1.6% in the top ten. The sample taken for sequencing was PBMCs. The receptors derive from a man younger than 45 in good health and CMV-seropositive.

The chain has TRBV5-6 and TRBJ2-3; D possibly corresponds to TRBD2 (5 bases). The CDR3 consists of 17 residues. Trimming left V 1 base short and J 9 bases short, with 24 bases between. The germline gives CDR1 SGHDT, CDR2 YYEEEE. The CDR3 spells CASSLKRSIGDGGTQYF. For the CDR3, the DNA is TGTGCCAGCAGCTTGAAGCGTAGTATTGGGGATGGAGGAACGCAGTATTTT. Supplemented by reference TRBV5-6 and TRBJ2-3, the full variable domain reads DAGVTQSPTHLIKTRGQQVTLRCSPKSGHDTVSWYQQALGQGPQFIFQYYEEEERQRGNFPDRFSGHQFPNYSSELNVNALLLGDSALYLCASSLKRSIGDGGTQYFGPGTRLTVL.

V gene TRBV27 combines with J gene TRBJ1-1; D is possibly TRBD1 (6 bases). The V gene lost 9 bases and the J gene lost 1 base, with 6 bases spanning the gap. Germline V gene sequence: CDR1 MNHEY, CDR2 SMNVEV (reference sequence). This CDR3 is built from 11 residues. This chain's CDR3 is CARDRNTEAFF. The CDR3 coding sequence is TGTGCCAGGGACAGGAACACTGAAGCTTTCTTT.

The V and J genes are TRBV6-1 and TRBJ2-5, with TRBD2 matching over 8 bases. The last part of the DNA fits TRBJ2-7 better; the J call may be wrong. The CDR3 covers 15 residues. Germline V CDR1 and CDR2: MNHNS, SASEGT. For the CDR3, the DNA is TGTGCCAGCAGTGAAGCTCAGACTAGCGAGTACGAGCAGTACTTC. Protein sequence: CASSEAQTSEYEQYF.

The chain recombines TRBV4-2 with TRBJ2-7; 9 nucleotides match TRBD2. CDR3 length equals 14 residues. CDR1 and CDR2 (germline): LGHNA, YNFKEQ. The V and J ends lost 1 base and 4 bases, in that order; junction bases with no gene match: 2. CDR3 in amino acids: CASSQGLADYEQYF. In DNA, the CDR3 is TGTGCCAGCAGCCAAGGACTAGCGGATTACGAGCAGTACTTC.

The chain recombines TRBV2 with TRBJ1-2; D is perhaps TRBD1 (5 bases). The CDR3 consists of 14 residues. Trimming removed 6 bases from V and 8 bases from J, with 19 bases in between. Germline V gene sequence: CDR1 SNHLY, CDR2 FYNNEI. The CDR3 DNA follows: TGTGCCAGCAGCTCCCGGGACTCGGGTATCGGCTACACCTTC. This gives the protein CASSSRDSGIGYTF. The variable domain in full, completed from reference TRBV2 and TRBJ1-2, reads EPEVTQTPSHQVTQMGQEVILRCVPISNHLYFYWYRQILGQKVEFLVSFYNNEISEKSEIFDDQFSVERPDGSNFTLKIRSTKLEDSAMYFCASSSRDSGIGYTFGSGTRLTVV.

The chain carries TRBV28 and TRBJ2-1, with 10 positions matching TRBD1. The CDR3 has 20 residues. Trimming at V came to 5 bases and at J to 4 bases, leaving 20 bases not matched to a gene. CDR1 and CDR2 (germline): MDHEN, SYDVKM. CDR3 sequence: CASSTNPGQGLRVSYNEQFF. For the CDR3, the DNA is TGTGCCAGCAGTACCAATCCGGGACAGGGGCTTAGGGTCTCTTACAATGAGCAGTTCTTC.

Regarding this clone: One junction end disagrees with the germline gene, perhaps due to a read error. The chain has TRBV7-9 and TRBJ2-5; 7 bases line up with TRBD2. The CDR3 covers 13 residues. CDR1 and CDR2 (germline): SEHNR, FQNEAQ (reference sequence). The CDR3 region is CSSSSIGGETQYF. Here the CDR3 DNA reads TGTTCCAGCAGCTCTATCGGGGGGGAGACCCAGTACTTC.

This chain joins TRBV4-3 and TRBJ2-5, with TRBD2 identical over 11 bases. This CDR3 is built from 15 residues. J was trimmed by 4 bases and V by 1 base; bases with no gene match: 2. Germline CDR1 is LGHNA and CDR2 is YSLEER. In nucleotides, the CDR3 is TGCGCCAGCAGCCAAGGGCTAGCGGGAGGAGAGACCCAGTACTTC. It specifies CASSQGLAGGETQYF.

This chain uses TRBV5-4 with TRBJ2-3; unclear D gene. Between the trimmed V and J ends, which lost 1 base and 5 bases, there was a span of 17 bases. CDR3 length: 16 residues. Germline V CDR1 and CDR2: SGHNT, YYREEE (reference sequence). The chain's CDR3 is CASSLRSGWAQDTQYF. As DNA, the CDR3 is TGTGCCAGCAGCTTGCGCTCAGGATGGGCCCAAGATACGCAGTATTTT.

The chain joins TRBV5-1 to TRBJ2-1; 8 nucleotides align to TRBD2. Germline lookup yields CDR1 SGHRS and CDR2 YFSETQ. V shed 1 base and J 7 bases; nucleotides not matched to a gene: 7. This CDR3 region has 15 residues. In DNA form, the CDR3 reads TGCGCCAGCAGCTTGCTAGCGGGTCACGAGAATGAGCAGTTCTTC. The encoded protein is CASSLLAGHENEQFF.

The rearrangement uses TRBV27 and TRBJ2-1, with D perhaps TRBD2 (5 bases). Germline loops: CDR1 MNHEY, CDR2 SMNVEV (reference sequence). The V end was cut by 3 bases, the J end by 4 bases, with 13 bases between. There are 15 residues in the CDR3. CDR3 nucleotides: TGTGCCAGCAGTTTGGGCGGGCCGGGTTACAATGAGCAGTTCTTC. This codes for CASSLGGPGYNEQFF.

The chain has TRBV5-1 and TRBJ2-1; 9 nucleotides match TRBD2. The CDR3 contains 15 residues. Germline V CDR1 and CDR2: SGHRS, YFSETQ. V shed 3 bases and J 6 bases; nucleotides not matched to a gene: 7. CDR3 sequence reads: CASSYIAGAGNEQFF. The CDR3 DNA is TGCGCCAGCAGCTATATAGCGGGAGCGGGCAATGAGCAGTTCTTC.

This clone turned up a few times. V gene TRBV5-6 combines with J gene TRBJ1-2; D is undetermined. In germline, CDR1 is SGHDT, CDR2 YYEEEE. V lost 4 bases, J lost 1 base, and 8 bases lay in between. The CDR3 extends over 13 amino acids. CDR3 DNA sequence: TGTGCCAGCAGCCTGCAGGTTAACTATGGCTACACCTTC. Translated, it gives CASSLQVNYGYTF.

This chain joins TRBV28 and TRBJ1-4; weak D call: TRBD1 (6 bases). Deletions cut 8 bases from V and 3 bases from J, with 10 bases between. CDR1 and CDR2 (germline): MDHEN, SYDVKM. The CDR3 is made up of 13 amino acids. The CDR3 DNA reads TGTGCCAGCCGGACAGTCTCTAATGAAAAACTGTTTTTT. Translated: CASRTVSNEKLFF.

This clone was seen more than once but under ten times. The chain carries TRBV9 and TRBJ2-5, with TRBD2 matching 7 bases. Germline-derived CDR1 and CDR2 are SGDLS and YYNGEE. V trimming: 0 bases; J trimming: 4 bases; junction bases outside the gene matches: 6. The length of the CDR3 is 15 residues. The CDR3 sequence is CASSVDGGGGETQYF. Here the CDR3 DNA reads TGTGCCAGCAGCGTAGATGGTGGGGGGGGAGAGACCCAGTACTTC.

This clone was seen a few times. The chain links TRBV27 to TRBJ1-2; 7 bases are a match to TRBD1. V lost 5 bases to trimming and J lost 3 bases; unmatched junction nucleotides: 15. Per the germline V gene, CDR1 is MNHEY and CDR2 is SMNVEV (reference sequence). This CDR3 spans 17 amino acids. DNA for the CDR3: TGTGCCAGCAGTCCCGGACGCAGAACAGGGGTGGACTATGGCTACACCTTC. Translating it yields CASSPGRRTGVDYGYTF.

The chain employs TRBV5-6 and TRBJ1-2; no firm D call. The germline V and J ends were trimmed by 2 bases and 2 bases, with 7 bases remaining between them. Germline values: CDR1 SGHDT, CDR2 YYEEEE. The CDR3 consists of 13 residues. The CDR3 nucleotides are TGTGCCAGCAGCTTTCAACAGAACTATGGCTACACCTTC. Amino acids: CASSFQQNYGYTF. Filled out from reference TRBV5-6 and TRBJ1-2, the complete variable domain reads DAGVTQSPTHLIKTRGQQVTLRCSPKSGHDTVSWYQQALGQGPQFIFQYYEEEERQRGNFPDRFSGHQFPNYSSELNVNALLLGDSALYLCASSFQQNYGYTFGSGTRLTVV.

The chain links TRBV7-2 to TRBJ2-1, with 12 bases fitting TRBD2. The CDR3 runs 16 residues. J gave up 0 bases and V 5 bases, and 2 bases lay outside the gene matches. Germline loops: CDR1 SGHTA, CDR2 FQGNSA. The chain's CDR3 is CASSVTSGSSYNEQFF. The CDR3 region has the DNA TGTGCCAGCAGCGTGACTAGCGGGAGCTCCTACAATGAGCAGTTCTTC.

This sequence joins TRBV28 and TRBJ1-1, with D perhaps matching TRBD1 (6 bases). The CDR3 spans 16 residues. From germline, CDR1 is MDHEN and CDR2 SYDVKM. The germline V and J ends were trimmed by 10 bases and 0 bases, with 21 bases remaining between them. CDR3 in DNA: TGTGCCAACGCCCCCAACAGGGACCCCATGAACACTGAAGCTTTCTTT. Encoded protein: CANAPNRDPMNTEAFF.

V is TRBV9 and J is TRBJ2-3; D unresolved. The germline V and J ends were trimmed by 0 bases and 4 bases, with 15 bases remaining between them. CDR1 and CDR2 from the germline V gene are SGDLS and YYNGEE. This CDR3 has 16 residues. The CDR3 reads CASSVAPGPPADTQYF. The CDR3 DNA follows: TGTGCCAGCAGCGTAGCTCCGGGTCCTCCAGCAGATACGCAGTATTTT.

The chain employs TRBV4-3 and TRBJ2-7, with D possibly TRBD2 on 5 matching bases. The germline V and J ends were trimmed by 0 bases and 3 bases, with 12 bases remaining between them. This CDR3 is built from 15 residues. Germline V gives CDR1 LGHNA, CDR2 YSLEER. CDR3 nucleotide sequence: TGCGCCAGCAGCCAAGATGTTCGGGGATTCTACGAGCAGTACTTC. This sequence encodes CASSQDVRGFYEQYF.

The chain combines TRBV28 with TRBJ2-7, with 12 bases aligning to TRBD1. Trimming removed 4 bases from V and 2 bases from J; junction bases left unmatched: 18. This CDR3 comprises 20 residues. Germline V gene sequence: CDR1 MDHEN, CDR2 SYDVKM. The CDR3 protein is CASSSPIPGQGARMTYEQYF. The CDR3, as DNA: TGTGCCAGCAGTTCCCCCATTCCGGGACAGGGGGCGCGGATGACCTACGAGCAGTACTTC.

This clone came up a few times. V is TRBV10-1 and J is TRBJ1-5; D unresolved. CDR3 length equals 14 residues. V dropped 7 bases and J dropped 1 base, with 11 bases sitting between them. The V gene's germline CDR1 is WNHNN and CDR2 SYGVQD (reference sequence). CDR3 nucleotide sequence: TGCGCCAGCAACAATTCGGGAAGCAATCAGCCCCAGCATTTT. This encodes CASNNSGSNQPQHF.

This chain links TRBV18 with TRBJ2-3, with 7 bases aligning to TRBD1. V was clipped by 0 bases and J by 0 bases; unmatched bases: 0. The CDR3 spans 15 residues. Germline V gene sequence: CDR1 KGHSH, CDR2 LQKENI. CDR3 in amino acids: CASSPPGQSTDTQYF. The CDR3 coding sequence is TGTGCCAGCTCACCACCGGGACAGAGCACAGATACGCAGTATTTT.

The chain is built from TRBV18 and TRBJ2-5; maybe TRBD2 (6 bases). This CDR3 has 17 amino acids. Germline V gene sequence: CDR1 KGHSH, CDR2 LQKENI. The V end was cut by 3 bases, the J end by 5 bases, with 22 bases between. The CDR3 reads CASSPTFGSGPRETQYF. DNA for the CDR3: TGTGCCAGCTCACCCACGTTTGGTAGCGGCCCCAGGGAGACCCAGTACTTC.

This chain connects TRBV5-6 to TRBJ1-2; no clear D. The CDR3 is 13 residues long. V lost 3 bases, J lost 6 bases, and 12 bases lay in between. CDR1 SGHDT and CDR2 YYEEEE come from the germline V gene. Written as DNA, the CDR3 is TGTGCCAGCAGCTACCTAGGGAGGGATGGCTACACCTTC. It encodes CASSYLGRDGYTF. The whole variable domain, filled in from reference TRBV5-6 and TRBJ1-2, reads DAGVTQSPTHLIKTRGQQVTLRCSPKSGHDTVSWYQQALGQGPQFIFQYYEEEERQRGNFPDRFSGHQFPNYSSELNVNALLLGDSALYLCASSYLGRDGYTFGSGTRLTVV.

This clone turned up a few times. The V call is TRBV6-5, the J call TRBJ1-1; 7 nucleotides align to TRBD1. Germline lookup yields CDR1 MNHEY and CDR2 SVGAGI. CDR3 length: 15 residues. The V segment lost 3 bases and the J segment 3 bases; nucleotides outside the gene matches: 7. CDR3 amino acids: CASSYRTGADTEAFF. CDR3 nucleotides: TGTGCCAGCAGTTATCGTACAGGGGCCGACACTGAAGCTTTCTTT.

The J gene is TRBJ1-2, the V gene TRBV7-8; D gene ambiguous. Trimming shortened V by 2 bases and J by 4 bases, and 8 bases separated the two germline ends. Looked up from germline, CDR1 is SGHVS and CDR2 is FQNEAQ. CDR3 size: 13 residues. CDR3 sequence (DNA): TGTGCCAGCAGCTTAAATTTCCTCTATGGCTACACCTTC. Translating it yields CASSLNFLYGYTF.